These 30 T cell receptor beta chains came from one sample sequenced in a study of T cell responses to AZD1222 COVID-19 vaccine. Repertoires were generated with immunoSEQ multiplex PCR, while TCRdb's copy carries only in-frame clones and drops some. Among about 99,000 clones listed, less than 95% were seen once. The sample in question was peripheral blood, obtained on day 0 of AZD1222 vaccination. The origin of the receptors is an adult in good health.

The chain combines TRBV6-6 with TRBJ1-1; TRBD1 matches 7 bases. V lost 6 bases to trimming and J lost 0 bases; unmatched junction nucleotides: 4. Germline CDR1 is MNHNY and CDR2 is SVGAGI (reference sequence). The CDR3 has 14 amino acids. The CDR3 region is CASSPQGLNTEAFF. CDR3 DNA: TGTGCCAGCAGCCCACAGGGGCTGAACACTGAAGCTTTCTTT.

The chain uses TRBV2 and TRBJ1-1; weak D call: TRBD1 (5 bases). The CDR3 is made up of 13 amino acids. V lost 6 bases and J lost 3, with 11 bases in between. Germline-derived CDR1 and CDR2 are SNHLY and FYNNEI. CDR3 sequence reads: CASRRDEYTEAFF. The DNA of the CDR3 is TGTGCCAGCAGACGGGACGAATACACTGAAGCTTTCTTT.

This clone appeared a few times. V gene TRBV7-9 combines with J gene TRBJ2-2; 9 nucleotides align to TRBD2. Looked up from germline, CDR1 is SEHNR and CDR2 is FQNEAQ (reference sequence). V shed 5 bases and J 0 bases; nucleotides not matched to a gene: 10. The CDR3 extends over 18 amino acids. The CDR3 loop is CASSGSLAGRSNTGELFF. The CDR3 region has the DNA TGTGCCAGCAGCGGTAGCCTAGCGGGGCGTTCGAACACCGGGGAGCTGTTTTTT.

The chain has TRBV28 and TRBJ2-7, with D perhaps being TRBD1 or TRBD2 (6 bases each). Germline CDR1 is MDHEN and CDR2 is SYDVKM. The CDR3 is 15 residues long. V was shortened by 7 bases and J by 0 bases, with 16 bases between the two germline ends. The CDR3 sequence: CASIGPGGASYEQYF. The CDR3 region has the DNA TGTGCCAGCATTGGGCCCGGGGGCGCCTCCTACGAGCAGTACTTC.

The rearrangement joins TRBV19 to TRBJ2-7, with TRBD1 identical over 10 bases. V trimming: 3 bases; J trimming: 4 bases; junction bases outside the gene matches: 9. From germline, CDR1 is LNHDA and CDR2 SQIVND (reference sequence). The CDR3 sequence is 16 residues long. Here the CDR3 DNA reads TGTGCCAGTAGTATCTTACTGGGACAGGGGTTGTACGAGCAGTACTTC. Protein product: CASSILLGQGLYEQYF.

This clone has just a few counts. The V call is TRBV7-6, the J call TRBJ2-7, with 8 bases that match TRBD1. Per germline, CDR1 SGHVS and CDR2 FNYEAQ. The CDR3 has 15 residues. Trimming took 1 base from V and 2 from J; bases not matched to a gene: 4. The CDR3: CASSLELQGAYEQYF. For the CDR3, the DNA is TGTGCCAGCAGCTTAGAATTACAGGGGGCCTACGAGCAGTACTTC.

The J gene is TRBJ2-2, the V gene TRBV27; no clear D. In germline, CDR1 is MNHEY, CDR2 SMNVEV (reference sequence). Trimming stripped 5 bases from V and 1 base from J, with 17 bases between. The CDR3 loop spans 17 amino acids. The DNA of the CDR3 is TGTGCCAGCAGTGGTATTGGATCGATGGGGAACACCGGGGAGCTGTTTTTT. Translation: CASSGIGSMGNTGELFF.

This clone was observed once. This chain uses TRBV27 with TRBJ1-2, with D perhaps TRBD1 (5 bases). Trimming shortened V by 5 bases and J by 2 bases, and 9 bases separated the two germline ends. Germline V gene sequence: CDR1 MNHEY, CDR2 SMNVEV (reference sequence). The CDR3 sequence is 13 residues long. CDR3: CASSGGVNYGYTF. The CDR3 DNA sequence: TGTGCCAGCAGTGGGGGGGTGAACTATGGCTACACCTTC.

This clone was counted only a few times. The chain employs TRBV28 and TRBJ2-5; no clear D gene. V was shortened by 1 base and J by 2 bases, with 8 bases between the two germline ends. CDR1 and CDR2 from the germline V gene are MDHEN and SYDVKM. CDR3 length equals 14 residues. The CDR3 coding sequence is TGTGCCAGCAGTTTATTCAGGCAGCAAGAGACCCAGTACTTC. Its protein product is CASSLFRQQETQYF.

The chain employs TRBV2 and TRBJ2-2; D is possibly TRBD1 or TRBD2 (5 bases each). The CDR3 has 13 amino acids. Between the trimmed V and J ends, which lost 4 bases and 7 bases, there was a span of 10 bases. Germline-derived CDR1 and CDR2 are SNHLY and FYNNEI. As DNA, the CDR3 is TGTGCCAGCAGTGGTCAGGGAGTCGGGGAGCTGTTTTTT. It specifies CASSGQGVGELFF. Full variable domain (outside the CDR3, taken from reference TRBV2 and TRBJ2-2): EPEVTQTPSHQVTQMGQEVILRCVPISNHLYFYWYRQILGQKVEFLVSFYNNEISEKSEIFDDQFSVERPDGSNFTLKIRSTKLEDSAMYFCASSGQGVGELFFGEGSRLTVL.

The chain links TRBV27 to TRBJ1-1; 7 nucleotides line up with TRBD1. The germline CDR1 and CDR2 sequences are MNHEY and SMNVEV (reference sequence). CDR3 length equals 13 residues. The V gene end was trimmed by 2 bases and the J gene end by 11 bases; junction bases not matched to a gene: 8. CDR3 nucleotides: TGTGCCAGCAGTTTAGCGACAGGGTGGGAGGCTTTCTTT. Amino acid sequence: CASSLATGWEAFF.

This sequence joins TRBV10-3 and TRBJ1-1; D is ambiguous. Deletions cut 8 bases from V and 0 bases from J, with 16 bases between. The CDR3 covers 15 residues. Germline V gives CDR1 ENHRY, CDR2 SYGVKD. The CDR3 region has the DNA TGTGCCATCCGCTCGCAGGCACCTTTGAACACTGAAGCTTTCTTT. The encoded protein is CAIRSQAPLNTEAFF.

The V gene is TRBV2, the J gene TRBJ2-7, with 8 bases identical to TRBD1. CDR1 and CDR2 from the germline V gene are SNHLY and FYNNEI. The CDR3 covers 17 residues. V was clipped by 6 bases and J by 2 bases; unmatched bases: 15. The CDR3 DNA reads as TGTGCCAGCAGGCGCCGGGACAGGTTAGGTTCGGCCTACGAGCAGTACTTC. This codes for CASRRRDRLGSAYEQYF.

On this clone: The germline gene is not matched at one end of the junction; a read error may be the cause. The chain is built from TRBV5-5 and TRBJ2-3; tentatively, D is TRBD2 (7 bases). CDR1 and CDR2 (germline): SGHKS, YYEKEE (reference sequence). CDR3 length equals 16 residues. For the CDR3, the DNA is TGTGCCAGCAGCCCACTCACAGGGTGGGGGGGAGATACGCAATATTTT. This translates into CASSPLTGWGGDTQYF.

This clone came up a few times. DNA of the CDR3: TGTGCCAGCAGCCCCCGTGAGAACTATGGCTACACCTTC. Its translation: CASSPRENYGYTF. This chain joins TRBV12-3 or TRBV12-4 and TRBJ1-2, with D hard to call. The CDR3 is 13 residues long. Trimming took off 6 bases at V and 2 bases at J, with 10 bases between the two ends.

The chain recombines TRBV28 with TRBJ2-7, with TRBD2 as a possible D gene (5 bases). The V and J ends lost 3 bases and 4 bases respectively, with 22 bases between them. Germline loops: CDR1 MDHEN, CDR2 SYDVKM. The CDR3 has 17 residues. The CDR3 DNA sequence: TGTGCCAGCAGTTTTGGAAGCGGTGACTATCAGTATTACGAGCAGTACTTC. Protein: CASSFGSGDYQYYEQYF.

This clone has just one count. The rearrangement links TRBV5-1 to TRBJ2-5, with D perhaps TRBD2 (5 bases). CDR1 is SGHRS, CDR2 YFSETQ, per germline. V shed 4 bases and J shed 5 bases, with 12 bases lying between them. This CDR3 contains 13 residues. CDR3 sequence: CASSREEGETQYF. Here the CDR3 DNA reads TGCGCCAGCAGCCGGGAAGAGGGTGAGACCCAGTACTTC.

V is TRBV6-6 and J is TRBJ1-5, with D perhaps matching TRBD1 (5 bases). Trimming pared 2 bases from V and 4 bases from J, leaving 9 bases between. The length of the CDR3 is 14 residues. Per the germline V gene, CDR1 is MNHNY and CDR2 is SVGAGI (reference sequence). CDR3 in amino acids: CASSYQSGNQPQHF. For the CDR3, the DNA is TGTGCCAGCAGTTACCAGTCAGGGAATCAGCCCCAGCATTTT.

The chain carries TRBV11-3 and TRBJ2-4; D uncertain. The CDR3 is 14 residues long. Germline V gene data show CDR1 as SGHNT and CDR2 as YENEEA. V was cut by 10 bases and J by 0 bases, with 13 bases left in between. CDR3 residues: CATSGNQAKNIQYF. In nucleotides, the CDR3 is TGTGCCACCAGTGGGAACCAAGCCAAAAACATTCAGTACTTC.

The chain joins TRBV11-3 to TRBJ2-1, with D uncertain. V lost 1 base to trimming and J lost 7 bases, with 8 bases between them. This CDR3 spans 13 amino acids. From germline, CDR1 is SGHNT and CDR2 YENEEA. The CDR3 sequence: CASSLVLGNEQFF. The CDR3 DNA is TGTGCCAGCAGCTTAGTATTGGGGAATGAGCAGTTCTTC.

The chain uses TRBV30 and TRBJ2-2; D is ambiguous. Germline V lookup: CDR1 GTSNPN, CDR2 SVGIG (reference sequence). The ends were cut back, 4 bases at V and 6 bases at J, with 12 bases in the middle. The length of the CDR3 is 13 residues. CDR3 DNA sequence: TGTGCCTGGACCCCCGTTCACGCCGGGGAGCTGTTTTTT. Protein product: CAWTPVHAGELFF.

The gene calls are TRBV5-5 and TRBJ2-7; D ambiguous. Trimming took 1 base from V and 1 from J, leaving 18 bases between them. CDR3 length: 17 amino acids. Germline values: CDR1 SGHKS, CDR2 YYEKEE (reference sequence). Here the CDR3 DNA reads TGTGCCAGCAGCTTGACCCCATCGTTTGTGATTTCCTACGAGCAGTACTTC. Its protein product is CASSLTPSFVISYEQYF.

V usage is TRBV24-1 and J usage is TRBJ2-2; D call uncertain. V lost 4 bases and J lost 7, with 3 bases in between. The CDR3 covers 11 residues. Germline values: CDR1 KGHDR, CDR2 SFDVKD. The DNA for the CDR3 is TGTGCCACCAGTGACAACGGGGAGCTGTTTTTT. It specifies CATSDNGELFF.

The rearrangement uses TRBV12-3 or TRBV12-4 and TRBJ1-2, with D unresolved. This CDR3 is built from 13 residues. V was shortened by 3 bases and J by 8 bases, with 13 bases between the two germline ends. DNA for the CDR3: TGTGCCAGCAGTTTTCAAGGGCCGGGAGGCTACACCTTC. This sequence encodes CASSFQGPGGYTF.

The rearrangement joins TRBV6-6 to TRBJ1-5; 9 bases are a match to TRBD1. This CDR3 is built from 16 residues. The ends lost 4 bases at V and 1 base at J; junction bases unmatched: 5. Germline loops: CDR1 MNHNY, CDR2 SVGAGI (reference sequence). In DNA, the CDR3 is TGTGCCAGCAGTTCCTCGGACAGGGGAAGCAATCAGCCCCAGCATTTT. Translation: CASSSSDRGSNQPQHF.

V gene TRBV7-6 combines with J gene TRBJ2-1; TRBD2 matches at 10 bases. This CDR3 spans 16 amino acids. The germline CDR1 and CDR2 sequences are SGHVS and FNYEAQ. Losses at the gene ends were 3 bases for V and 3 bases for J; bases not matched to a gene: 5. In DNA form, the CDR3 reads TGTGCCAGCAGCTTTTCTAGCGGGGGCCTCTACAATGAGCAGTTCTTC. This translates into CASSFSSGGLYNEQFF. Complete variable domain (other parts from reference TRBV7-6 and TRBJ2-1): GAGVSQSPRYKVTKRGQDVALRCDPISGHVSLYWYRQALGQGPEFLTYFNYEAQQDKSGLPNDRFSAERPEGSISTLTIQRTEQRDSAMYRCASSFSSGGLYNEQFFGPGTRLTVL.

J is TRBJ2-1 and V is TRBV6-1; D is uncertain. Germline V CDR1 and CDR2: MNHNS, SASEGT. The CDR3 runs 13 residues. V lost 2 bases and J 5 bases, leaving 7 bases between the germline ends. The CDR3 DNA follows: TGTGCCAGCAGTGAAAATCACCACAATGAGCAGTTCTTC. It is translated as CASSENHHNEQFF.

The gene calls are TRBV6-5 and TRBJ2-7; D possibly corresponds to TRBD2 (6 bases). Germline lookup yields CDR1 MNHEY and CDR2 SVGAGI. CDR3 length: 14 residues. Between the trimmed V and J ends, which lost 8 bases and 2 bases, there was a span of 16 bases. The DNA of the CDR3 is TGTGCCAGCCGCCTATCAGCGGGCGCCTACGAGCAGTACTTC. It encodes CASRLSAGAYEQYF.

This chain joins TRBV28 and TRBJ2-1; the D call may be TRBD1 or TRBD2 (5 bases each). Germline lookup yields CDR1 MDHEN and CDR2 SYDVKM. The V gene lost 9 bases and the J gene lost 1 base, with 16 bases spanning the gap. This CDR3 comprises 15 residues. CDR3 in DNA: TGTGCCAGTTCCGGGACCTTTTTTTCCTACAATGAGCAGTTCTTC. The encoded protein is CASSGTFFSYNEQFF.

V gene TRBV18 combines with J gene TRBJ1-1, with D uncertain. The CDR3 runs to 13 residues. Germline-derived CDR1 and CDR2 are KGHSH and LQKENI. V shed 2 bases and J shed 11 bases, with 15 bases lying between them. The CDR3 nucleotides read TGTGCCAGCTCACCATTGTTTGGGGATTCGGCTTTCTTT. Translating gives CASSPLFGDSAFF.